The clone carrying this T cell receptor (beta chain) was observed many times. What it recognizes is unknown. Generation of TCR cDNA used 5'RACE template switching (which added a universal primer site and UMIs). Each CDR3 protein gets one entry after TCRdb re-called the 5' RACE reads with MiXCR. The data show a few hundred thousand distinct CDR3 sequences, with 4.1% seen just once and under 30% held by the top ten. These data originate in a study of T cells after yellow fever vaccination. Points from the study as a whole: Booster samples showed a return of most primary-vaccination clones (about 97% CD4, 88% CD8). Abundant clonotypes from the bulk population could contaminate FACS-sorted repertoires.

With 0 bases removed from V and 3 bases from J, the gap between germline ends came to 12 bases. The length of the CDR3 is 15 residues. Per germline, CDR1 SGHDT and CDR2 YYEEEE. The sequence was obtained from a man between 18 and 29 years old who received the YFV17D yellow fever vaccine. V usage is TRBV5-6 and J usage is TRBJ1-2; weak D call: TRBD1 (6 bases). The sequencing here drew on PBMCs, taken 5 days after the yellow fever booster vaccination. CDR3 amino acids: CASSLVQGADYGYTF. The CDR3 nucleotides read TGTGCCAGCAGCTTGGTACAGGGAGCTGACTATGGCTACACCTTC.